Listed below are T cell receptor beta chains from one sample, sequenced in a study of T cell repertoires in cytomegalovirus infection. The antigens of these receptors remain unknown. TCRdb processed the reads anew with MiXCR; each CDR3 protein has one entry. The top ten clones hold roughly 13% of a sample with about 770,000 distinct CDR3 sequences, about 29% of them seen once. The sample consisted of cultured CD8+ T cells from PBMCs, taken from culture after CMV antigen stimulation. The receptor source for this set is a human donor in good health (CMV status not recorded). Some clones in this sample may be carry-over from other donors' samples. The CDR3 runs from the conserved cysteine through the conserved F or W. Each record gives: clone size, J gene, D gene, CDR3 length, V gene, CDR3 DNA, CDR3 protein. D genes are given only for firm matches. Size tells how often a clone was seen (once, few, many) or the class of an expanded clone, and some rows leave it out.

clone size: many; J gene: TRBJ1-1; D gene: TRBD1; CDR3 length: 16; V gene: TRBV7-9; CDR3 DNA: TGTGCCAGCAGCTCCCCGTTAGAGGGGGCGCGGACTGAAGCTTTCTTT; CDR3 protein: CASSSPLEGARTEAFF
clone size: NA; J gene: TRBJ2-7; D gene: NA; CDR3 length: 15; V gene: TRBV27; CDR3 DNA: TGTGCCAGCAGTTTATCCTTCGTGGGAGGCTACGAGCAGTACTTC; CDR3 protein: CASSLSFVGGYEQYF
clone size: NA; J gene: TRBJ1-2; D gene: NA; CDR3 length: 15; V gene: TRBV2; CDR3 DNA: TGTGCCAGCAGTGATAAGGGGGTCGCGGTTTATGGCTACACCTTC; CDR3 protein: CASSDKGVAVYGYTF
clone size: few; J gene: TRBJ2-1; D gene: NA; CDR3 length: 16; V gene: TRBV5-4; CDR3 DNA: TGTGCCAGCAGCTTGGGGGAGTATATCTCCTACAATGAGCAGTTCTTC; CDR3 protein: CASSLGEYISYNEQFF
clone size: NA; J gene: TRBJ2-1; D gene: NA; CDR3 length: 16; V gene: TRBV7-9; CDR3 DNA: TGTGCCAGCACCCCTACCGGAGGCCCCTTCGGCAATGAGCAGTTCTTC; CDR3 protein: CASTPTGGPFGNEQFF
clone size: NA; J gene: TRBJ2-5; D gene: NA; CDR3 length: 11; V gene: TRBV10-3; CDR3 DNA: TGTGCCATCAGGATCGGAGAGACCCAGTACTTC; CDR3 protein: CAIRIGETQYF
clone size: many; J gene: TRBJ2-3; D gene: NA; CDR3 length: 14; V gene: TRBV7-2; CDR3 DNA: TGTGCCAGCAGCAACCCACAGAACACAGATACGCAGTATTTT; CDR3 protein: CASSNPQNTDTQYF
clone size: NA; J gene: TRBJ2-3; D gene: NA; CDR3 length: 16; V gene: TRBV6-2/TRBV6-3; CDR3 DNA: TGTGCCAGCAGTTTATTACAGACCCTTTACACAGATACGCAGTATTTT; CDR3 protein: CASSLLQTLYTDTQYF
clone size: many; J gene: TRBJ2-3; D gene: NA; CDR3 length: 15; V gene: TRBV7-8; CDR3 DNA: TGTGCCAGCAGTGCTATTCCGGGAACCACAGATACGCAGTATTTT; CDR3 protein: CASSAIPGTTDTQYF
clone size: NA; J gene: TRBJ2-1; D gene: TRBD1; CDR3 length: 17; V gene: TRBV6-1; CDR3 DNA: TGTGCCAGCAAGGGACAGGGGAGAATCGGGTACCACAATGAGCAGTTCTTC; CDR3 protein: CASKGQGRIGYHNEQFF
clone size: many; J gene: TRBJ1-1; D gene: NA; CDR3 length: 15; V gene: TRBV7-6; CDR3 DNA: TGTGCCAGCAGCCCGCTGACAGTTCTGAACACTGAAGCTTTCTTT; CDR3 protein: CASSPLTVLNTEAFF
clone size: NA; J gene: TRBJ2-5; D gene: NA; CDR3 length: 14; V gene: TRBV7-3; CDR3 DNA: TGTGCCAGCAGCTCAGGGACGGAATTGGAGACCCAGTCCTTC; CDR3 protein: CASSSGTELETQSF
clone size: NA; J gene: TRBJ1-5; D gene: NA; CDR3 length: 13; V gene: TRBV29-1; CDR3 DNA: TGCAGCGTTGAAGGTACGGACGATCAGCCCCAGCATTTT; CDR3 protein: CSVEGTDDQPQHF
clone size: NA; J gene: TRBJ2-1; D gene: NA; CDR3 length: 14; V gene: TRBV5-6; CDR3 DNA: TGTGCCAGCAGCCTTTTTTTGGGACGCGATGAGCAGTTCTTC; CDR3 protein: CASSLFLGRDEQFF
clone size: NA; J gene: TRBJ1-3; D gene: TRBD1; CDR3 length: 16; V gene: TRBV6-5; CDR3 DNA: TGTGCCAGCAGTTACGGGACAGACCACTCTGGAAACACCATATATTTT; CDR3 protein: CASSYGTDHSGNTIYF
clone size: NA; J gene: TRBJ2-1; D gene: NA; CDR3 length: 12; V gene: TRBV20-1; CDR3 DNA: TGCAGTGCTAGAAAGGGGGGCGATGAGCAGTTCTTC; CDR3 protein: CSARKGGDEQFF
clone size: many; J gene: TRBJ1-2; D gene: NA; CDR3 length: 11; V gene: TRBV12-3/TRBV12-4; CDR3 DNA: TGTGCCATCTCAGAAATCTATGGCTACACCTTC; CDR3 protein: CAISEIYGYTF
clone size: NA; J gene: TRBJ2-1; D gene: NA; CDR3 length: 16; V gene: TRBV12-3/TRBV12-4; CDR3 DNA: TGTGCCAGCAGTTTCAACATTGAGAGCTCCTACAATGAGCAGTTCTTC; CDR3 protein: CASSFNIESSYNEQFF
clone size: few; J gene: TRBJ1-1; D gene: NA; CDR3 length: 18; V gene: TRBV11-2; CDR3 DNA: TGTGCCAGCAGCTTTTCGGGTCGGGGACCAAGGCGGAACACTGAAGCTTTCTTT; CDR3 protein: CASSFSGRGPRRNTEAFF
clone size: few; J gene: TRBJ2-2; D gene: NA; CDR3 length: 16; V gene: TRBV4-3; CDR3 DNA: TGCGCCAGCAGCCCATTTGCAGGTCCTAACACCGGGGAGCTGTTTTTT; CDR3 protein: CASSPFAGPNTGELFF
clone size: NA; J gene: TRBJ1-1; D gene: NA; CDR3 length: 15; V gene: TRBV19; CDR3 DNA: TGTGCCAGTAGTATCCCGGCGGCCCGGAACACTGAAGCTTTCTTT; CDR3 protein: CASSIPAARNTEAFF
clone size: NA; J gene: TRBJ2-4; D gene: TRBD1; CDR3 length: 13; V gene: TRBV12-3/TRBV12-4; CDR3 DNA: TGTGCCAGCAGAGAGACAGGGGGTGACATTCAGTACTTC; CDR3 protein: CASRETGGDIQYF
clone size: NA; J gene: TRBJ2-1; D gene: NA; CDR3 length: 12; V gene: TRBV12-3/TRBV12-4; CDR3 DNA: TGTGCCAGCAGTTTACAGGGGAGTAGTGAGTTCTTC; CDR3 protein: CASSLQGSSEFF
clone size: NA; J gene: TRBJ2-5; D gene: NA; CDR3 length: 14; V gene: TRBV9; CDR3 DNA: TGTGCCAGCAGCTCGAGTGGATTGGGAGAGACCCAGTACTTC; CDR3 protein: CASSSSGLGETQYF
clone size: many; J gene: TRBJ2-3; D gene: NA; CDR3 length: 14; V gene: TRBV12-3/TRBV12-4; CDR3 DNA: TGTGCCAGCAGCTTAGGAGGGGACACAGATACGCAGTATTTT; CDR3 protein: CASSLGGDTDTQYF
clone size: NA; J gene: TRBJ2-3; D gene: NA; CDR3 length: 12; V gene: TRBV6-6; CDR3 DNA: TGTGCCAGCAGTTCGAGGGCAGATACGCAGTATTTT; CDR3 protein: CASSSRADTQYF
clone size: NA; J gene: TRBJ1-3; D gene: NA; CDR3 length: 17; V gene: TRBV5-1; CDR3 DNA: TGCGCCAGCAGCTCTTCCTGGACAGCCTACTCTGGAAACACCATATATTTT; CDR3 protein: CASSSSWTAYSGNTIYF
clone size: few; J gene: TRBJ1-2; D gene: NA; CDR3 length: 14; V gene: TRBV9; CDR3 DNA: TGTGCCAGCAGCGCCGGGGGGCCAGGTGTGGGCTACACCTTC; CDR3 protein: CASSAGGPGVGYTF
clone size: few; J gene: TRBJ2-3; D gene: NA; CDR3 length: 14; V gene: TRBV6-5; CDR3 DNA: TGTGCCAGCACTGTGGACGGTTACACAGATACGCAGTATTTT; CDR3 protein: CASTVDGYTDTQYF
clone size: few; J gene: TRBJ1-1; D gene: NA; CDR3 length: 16; V gene: TRBV6-1; CDR3 DNA: TGTGCCAGCAGTGAAGCGGGCCGGGAGGGGAGGACTGAAGCTTTCTTT; CDR3 protein: CASSEAGREGRTEAFF
clone size: few; J gene: TRBJ1-1; D gene: NA; CDR3 length: 14; V gene: TRBV4-1; CDR3 DNA: TGCGCCAGCAGCCCTAGCCCCGATTTGACTGAAGCTTTCTTT; CDR3 protein: CASSPSPDLTEAFF
clone size: few; J gene: TRBJ2-2; D gene: TRBD2; CDR3 length: 18; V gene: TRBV28; CDR3 DNA: TGTGCCAGCAGTTTACCTAGCGGGGGGAACACGAACACCGGGGAGCTGTTTTTT; CDR3 protein: CASSLPSGGNTNTGELFF
clone size: few; J gene: TRBJ1-4; D gene: NA; CDR3 length: 11; V gene: TRBV6-5; CDR3 DNA: TGTGCCACCGCGCAGGGTGAAAAACTGTTTTTT; CDR3 protein: CATAQGEKLFF
clone size: NA; J gene: TRBJ2-5; D gene: NA; CDR3 length: 16; V gene: TRBV2; CDR3 DNA: TGTGCCAGCAGTGAAGGCGGGGTAATGGGCTTAGAGACCCAGTACTTC; CDR3 protein: CASSEGGVMGLETQYF
clone size: many; J gene: TRBJ2-2; D gene: NA; CDR3 length: 14; V gene: TRBV7-8; CDR3 DNA: TGTGCCAGCAGCCCTGGAAGATCCACCGGGGAGCTGTTTTTT; CDR3 protein: CASSPGRSTGELFF
clone size: few; J gene: TRBJ2-1; D gene: TRBD2; CDR3 length: 17; V gene: TRBV11-2; CDR3 DNA: TGTGCCAGCAGCTTATGGTTAGCGGGGGCCCCCTACAATGAGCAGTTCTTC; CDR3 protein: CASSLWLAGAPYNEQFF
clone size: few; J gene: TRBJ1-4; D gene: TRBD1; CDR3 length: 16; V gene: TRBV11-2; CDR3 DNA: TGTGCCAGCAGCCCTCGACAGGGCGAGGATAATGAAAAACTGTTTTTT; CDR3 protein: CASSPRQGEDNEKLFF
clone size: few; J gene: TRBJ1-2; D gene: NA; CDR3 length: 15; V gene: TRBV7-9; CDR3 DNA: TGTGCCAGCAGCTTCACAGGAAACTTTAACTATGGCTACACCTTC; CDR3 protein: CASSFTGNFNYGYTF
clone size: few; J gene: TRBJ2-1; D gene: TRBD2; CDR3 length: 15; V gene: TRBV7-6; CDR3 DNA: TGTGCCAGCAGCTTAATAGCGGGGGGCCTAGGTGAGCAGTTCTTC; CDR3 protein: CASSLIAGGLGEQFF
clone size: NA; J gene: TRBJ2-5; D gene: NA; CDR3 length: 12; V gene: TRBV10-3; CDR3 DNA: TGTGCCATCAAGGCGGAGGAGGAGACCCAGTACTTC; CDR3 protein: CAIKAEEETQYF
clone size: once; J gene: TRBJ2-3; D gene: NA; CDR3 length: 16; V gene: TRBV5-1; CDR3 DNA: TGCGCCAGCAGCATCGCGTCCACCGGGATCACAGATACGCAGTATTTT; CDR3 protein: CASSIASTGITDTQYF